The clone carrying this T cell receptor (beta chain) was counted at least ten times. The antigen is undetermined. Diagnoses rested on clinical symptoms, serum thyroxine and TRAb, thyroid ultrasound and orbital computed tomography. This record belongs to a study of T cells in Graves' hyperthyroidism and ophthalmopathy. Germline V gene data show CDR1 as SEHNR and CDR2 as FQNEAQ (reference sequence). V shed 3 bases, J shed 4 bases, and the junction held 5 bases outside the gene matches. CDR3 length: 14 amino acids. Overall study findings and caveats: Appearing also in blood were most of the thyroid clonotypes expanded above 0.001. It was a median about seven months before onset that the model predicted ophthalmopathy. Through a model of 13 V-J features, ophthalmopathy was separated from stable hyperthyroidism.

TCR beta CDR3 region amplification was performed from RNA transcripts. The TCR CDR3 first-round RT-PCR relied on the HTBI primer set. Each CDR3 protein gets one entry after TCRdb re-called the multiplex PCR reads with MiXCR. This table has 500,000 to 800,000 distinct CDR3 sequences, over 40% appearing once. This sequence joins TRBV7-9 and TRBJ2-7; TRBD2 matches at 8 bases. The sequencing input was peripheral blood or thyroid tissue (not recorded which). The TCR was taken from an adult man with Graves' disease, either hyperthyroidism or ophthalmopathy (not recorded which). For the CDR3, the DNA is TGTGCCAGCAGCTTCGGGAGGGGTGAATACGAGCAGTACTTC. The encoded protein is CASSFGRGEYEQYF.